This T cell receptor beta chain was documented in a study of blood T cell repertoires in COVID-19. The overall study: From the United States, Italy and Spain came samples of acute and convalescent COVID-19. The cDNA or gDNA used as material had been derived from T cells, B-cell-depleted T cells, or PBMCs.

Clones were read by immunoSEQ multiplex PCR, and TCRdb kept only the in-frame ones, dropping some. Of 100,000 to 150,000 clones listed, around 86% were seen once; the top ten hold about a quarter. This clone was counted a few times. The origin of this receptor is a woman of 80 years or more with acute or convalescent COVID-19. The source material was peripheral blood.

The CDR3 region is CASSPLSPLHF. DNA for the CDR3: TGTGCCAGCAGCCCGCTATCGCCCCTCCACTTT. This chain links TRBV5-8 with TRBJ1-6; unclear D gene. The V and J ends lost 4 bases and 13 bases respectively, with 9 bases between them. CDR3 length: 11 amino acids. CDR1 is SGHTS and CDR2 is YDEGEE in the germline V gene.